A single sample gave rise to the 32 T cell receptor beta chains below, sequenced in a study of cytomegalovirus exposure and HLA in healthy donors. In the PCR, 60 Vbeta and 13 Jbeta primers were used. Assay: immunoSEQ multiplex PCR; the TCRdb copy retains only in-frame clones and omits some. Among 150,000 to 200,000 clones listed, around 80% were seen once. The material sequenced was PBMCs. The origin of the receptors is a woman aged 25 to 45 in good health and CMV-seronegative.

The rearrangement links TRBV28 to TRBJ2-7; 7 bases are a match to TRBD1. The V gene end was trimmed by 5 bases and the J gene end by 2 bases; junction bases not matched to a gene: 6. This CDR3 contains 14 residues. Germline V gene lookup returns CDR1 MDHEN and CDR2 SYDVKM. CDR3 bases: TGTGCCAGCAGTCCCCCCGACAGGGCCTACGAGCAGTACTTC. Its protein is CASSPPDRAYEQYF.

The chain employs TRBV25-1 and TRBJ2-3, with 10 bases lining up with TRBD2. Trimming at V came to 4 bases and at J to 0 bases, leaving 4 bases not matched to a gene. The CDR3 contains 16 residues. CDR1 and CDR2 from the germline V gene are MGHDK and SYGVNS. The CDR3 region is CASSASGGPSTDTQYF. CDR3 nucleotide sequence: TGTGCCAGCAGTGCTAGCGGGGGTCCGAGCACAGATACGCAGTATTTT.

The V and J genes are TRBV14 and TRBJ1-1; 7 bases agree with TRBD1. CDR1 and CDR2 from the germline V gene are SGHDN and FVKESK. This CDR3 comprises 15 residues. The V gene end was trimmed by 4 bases and the J gene end by 7 bases; junction bases not matched to a gene: 12. The CDR3 is CASSPTGRGRIEAFF. The CDR3 nucleotides are TGTGCCAGCAGCCCGACGGGCAGGGGGAGGATTGAAGCTTTCTTT. The whole variable domain, remainder taken from reference TRBV14 and TRBJ1-1, is EAGVTQFPSHSVIEKGQTVTLRCDPISGHDNLYWYRRVMGKEIKFLLHFVKESKQDESGMPNNRFLAERTGGTYSTLKVQPAELEDSGVYFCASSPTGRGRIEAFFGQGTRLTVV.

The J gene is TRBJ1-5, the V gene TRBV7-9; TRBD1 might be the D (5 bases). This CDR3 is 12 amino acids long. The germline V and J ends were trimmed by 5 bases and 7 bases, with 9 bases remaining between them. Germline-derived CDR1 and CDR2 are SEHNR and FQNEAQ (reference sequence). CDR3 sequence reads: CASSGGSQPQHF. DNA of the CDR3: TGTGCCAGCAGCGGGGGGTCCCAGCCCCAGCATTTT.

V usage is TRBV5-8 and J usage is TRBJ2-5; perhaps TRBD1 as D (6 bases). Germline CDR1 and CDR2: SGHTS and YDEGEE. The germline V and J ends were trimmed by 0 bases and 4 bases, with 10 bases remaining between them. This CDR3 spans 14 amino acids. Written as DNA, the CDR3 is TGTGCCAGCAGCTTGGTGGGACACCCAGAGACCCAGTACTTC. Translation: CASSLVGHPETQYF.

The rearrangement links TRBV7-6 to TRBJ2-7; 9 bases are a match to TRBD1. With 6 bases clipped from V and 3 bases from J, the junction kept 9 bases outside the gene matches. The V gene's germline CDR1 is SGHVS and CDR2 FNYEAQ. This CDR3 is built from 15 residues. The CDR3 region is CASSPGTGTNYEQYF. CDR3 nucleotide sequence: TGTGCCAGCAGTCCCGGGACAGGGACTAACTACGAGCAGTACTTC.

This rearrangement joins TRBV4-3 to TRBJ2-7; 10 nucleotides line up with TRBD1. Per germline, CDR1 LGHNA and CDR2 YSLEER. Losses at the gene ends were 4 bases for V and 5 bases for J; bases not matched to a gene: 2. The CDR3 is 13 residues long. The CDR3 nucleotides are TGCGCCAGCAGCCGGGACAGGGGCCACGAGCAGTACTTC. This codes for CASSRDRGHEQYF.

V usage is TRBV5-1 and J usage is TRBJ1-6; D gene uncertain. The germline V gene encodes CDR1 SGHRS and CDR2 YFSETQ. Deletions cut 9 bases from V and 5 bases from J, with 15 bases between. The CDR3 contains 14 residues. CDR3 protein: CATTLGSNNSPLHF. The CDR3 DNA sequence: TGCGCCACCACGCTGGGGAGCAATAATTCACCCCTCCACTTT. The complete variable domain, with remaining parts taken from reference TRBV5-1 and TRBJ1-6, reads KAGVTQTPRYLIKTRGQQVTLSCSPISGHRSVSWYQQTPGQGLQFLFEYFSETQRNKGNFPGRFSGRQFSNSRSEMNVSTLELGDSALYLCATTLGSNNSPLHFGNGTRLTVT.

V usage is TRBV4-1 and J usage is TRBJ1-4; TRBD1 aligns across 8 bases. This CDR3 contains 14 residues. V was clipped by 6 bases and J by 8 bases; unmatched bases: 8. Per the germline V gene, CDR1 is MGHRA and CDR2 is YSYEKL. CDR3 sequence: CASRRQGWQEKLFF. The DNA of the CDR3 is TGCGCCAGCAGGCGACAGGGGTGGCAGGAAAAACTGTTTTTT.

The chain is built from TRBV5-1 and TRBJ2-7, with 7 bases identical to TRBD2. Trimming at V came to 0 bases and at J to 2 bases, leaving 8 bases not matched to a gene. Germline V gene data show CDR1 as SGHRS and CDR2 as YFSETQ. The CDR3 length is 16 residues. The chain's CDR3 is CASSLEGSGVTYEQYF. In DNA form, the CDR3 reads TGCGCCAGCAGCTTGGAAGGCAGCGGGGTAACCTACGAGCAGTACTTC.

The chain is built from TRBV4-3 and TRBJ2-3, with a possible D match to TRBD2 (6 bases). The CDR3 is 15 amino acids. Per the germline V gene, CDR1 is LGHNA and CDR2 is YSLEER. V shed 4 bases and J shed 4 bases, with 15 bases lying between them. This chain's CDR3 is CASSLGPGLPDTQYF. The CDR3 DNA follows: TGCGCCAGCAGCCTTGGGCCGGGACTTCCAGATACGCAGTATTTT.

This clone was counted a few times. This chain links TRBV5-4 with TRBJ2-2; 12 bases map to TRBD2. After removal of 4 bases from V and 1 base from J, the junction contained 2 bases not matched to a gene. This CDR3 has 16 residues. The V gene's germline CDR1 is SGHNT and CDR2 YYREEE (reference sequence). DNA of the CDR3: TGTGCCAGCAGCCTGGGACTAGCGGGGAACACCGGGGAGCTGTTTTTT. It translates to CASSLGLAGNTGELFF.

V and J are TRBV7-2 and TRBJ1-1, with a weak D call TRBD1 (5 bases). The ends were cut back, 5 bases at V and 4 bases at J, with 14 bases in the middle. This CDR3 contains 14 residues. Germline V lookup: CDR1 SGHTA, CDR2 FQGNSA. CDR3 coding DNA: TGTGCCAGCAGCCCAAGTGGGGGGTTCACTGAAGCTTTCTTT. Protein product: CASSPSGGFTEAFF.

This clone occurred a few times. V usage is TRBV12-5 and J usage is TRBJ2-7, with 12 positions matching TRBD2. From germline, CDR1 is LGHNT and CDR2 FRNRAP. This CDR3 is built from 15 residues. J was trimmed by 5 bases and V by 1 base; bases with no gene match: 3. The CDR3 sequence: CASGLGTSGDHEQYF. The CDR3 DNA follows: TGTGCTAGTGGTTTGGGGACTAGCGGGGACCACGAGCAGTACTTC.

The gene calls are TRBV5-8 and TRBJ1-5, with a weak D call TRBD1 (5 bases). This CDR3 has 15 residues. The germline gives CDR1 SGHTS, CDR2 YDEGEE. Trimming took 0 bases from V and 0 from J, leaving 7 bases between them. The CDR3 here is CASSLAGDSNQPQHF. CDR3 in DNA: TGTGCCAGCAGCTTGGCGGGGGATAGCAATCAGCCCCAGCATTTT.

The genes are TRBV19 and TRBJ1-5, with TRBD1 matching over 7 bases. CDR3 size: 20 residues. Trimming at V came to 4 bases and at J to 0 bases, leaving 18 bases not matched to a gene. Germline loops: CDR1 LNHDA, CDR2 SQIVND (reference sequence). CDR3 coding DNA: TGTGCCAGTAGTACTAGGGCGGGACAGACCTATCGATATAGCAATCAGCCCCAGCATTTT. Translation: CASSTRAGQTYRYSNQPQHF.

This clone has more than one count but fewer than ten. The chain has TRBV2 and TRBJ2-3; 11 bases map to TRBD2. The CDR3 contains 14 residues. The germline V gene encodes CDR1 SNHLY and CDR2 FYNNEI. Losses at the gene ends were 7 bases for V and 3 bases for J; bases not matched to a gene: 3. The DNA for the CDR3 is TGTGCCAGCAAGACTAGCGGGGTTACAGATACGCAGTATTTT. This translates into CASKTSGVTDTQYF.

J is TRBJ2-3 and V is TRBV5-5; possibly TRBD2 for D (6 bases). V was pared by 1 base and J by 1 base, with 16 bases between. Germline V gene lookup returns CDR1 SGHKS and CDR2 YYEKEE (reference sequence). The CDR3 consists of 17 residues. The CDR3 sequence is CASSLRLEGLGTDTQYF. CDR3 nucleotides: TGTGCCAGCAGCTTGCGGCTGGAGGGGCTTGGCACAGATACGCAGTATTTT.

This clone was found a few times. The chain carries TRBV5-1 and TRBJ1-1, with 7 bases fitting TRBD1. J gave up 0 bases and V 6 bases, and 14 bases lay outside the gene matches. CDR1 and CDR2 from the germline V gene are SGHRS and YFSETQ. The CDR3 is made up of 17 amino acids. CDR3 sequence reads: CASKTSGTAGMNTEAFF. The CDR3 bases are TGCGCCAGCAAGACTTCCGGGACAGCCGGTATGAACACTGAAGCTTTCTTT.

Turning to this clone: In the same sample, other DNA sequences code for this CDR3. V usage is TRBV19 and J usage is TRBJ2-7; 7 bases align to TRBD1. The CDR3 has 14 residues. CDR1 LNHDA and CDR2 SQIVND come from the germline V gene (reference sequence). The V gene end was trimmed by 1 base and the J gene end by 4 bases; junction bases not matched to a gene: 4. The CDR3 spells CASSIGTGPYEQYF. The CDR3 DNA follows: TGTGCCAGTAGTATAGGGACAGGTCCTTACGAGCAGTACTTC. The full variable domain, in which reference TRBV19 and TRBJ2-7 provide the parts outside the CDR3, is DGGITQSPKYLFRKEGQNVTLSCEQNLNHDAMYWYRQDPGQGLRLIYYSQIVNDFQKGDIAEGYSVSREKKESFPLTVTSAQKNPTAFYLCASSIGTGPYEQYFGPGTRLTVT.

The chain links TRBV19 to TRBJ1-2, with TRBD1 identical over 8 bases. The CDR3 loop spans 15 amino acids. CDR1 and CDR2 from the germline V gene are LNHDA and SQIVND (reference sequence). V lost 5 bases to trimming and J lost 4 bases; unmatched junction nucleotides: 9. CDR3 DNA sequence: TGTGCCAGTAGTCTCCCGGACAGGGAGGGCTATGGCTACACCTTC. Translating it yields CASSLPDREGYGYTF.

This clone was counted a single time. J is TRBJ2-7 and V is TRBV10-2, with 11 positions matching TRBD1. The CDR3 is 13 amino acids. V trimming: 6 bases; J trimming: 6 bases; junction bases outside the gene matches: 4. Germline CDR1 reads WSHSY; CDR2 reads SAAADI. CDR3 loop: CASSWTGGLEQYF. CDR3 nucleotide sequence: TGCGCCAGCAGCTGGACAGGGGGCCTCGAGCAGTACTTC.

The chain combines TRBV7-3 with TRBJ1-2; the D is unclear. The CDR3 extends over 14 amino acids. Germline V CDR1 and CDR2: SGHTA, FQGTGA. V was trimmed by 4 bases and J by 1 base, leaving 10 bases between them. The CDR3 bases are TGTGCCAGCAGCTCCCGGGTCCATAACTATGGCTACACCTTC. It is translated as CASSSRVHNYGYTF.

The gene calls are TRBV25-1 and TRBJ1-4, with D possibly TRBD1 on 5 matching bases. This CDR3 spans 15 amino acids. Germline-derived CDR1 and CDR2 are MGHDK and SYGVNS. V lost 3 bases, J lost 7 bases, and 15 bases lay in between. The CDR3 protein is CASSEVSGLSEKLFF. The CDR3 coding sequence is TGTGCCAGCAGTGAGGTATCAGGGTTGAGTGAAAAACTGTTTTTT.

This clone has a single count. Compared with germline, one end of the junction differs, possibly owing to a read error. This chain joins TRBV19 and TRBJ1-5; no clear D gene. There are 15 residues in the CDR3. CDR1 LNHDA and CDR2 SQIVND come from the germline V gene (reference sequence). The CDR3 loop reads CASSIDDREVQRQHF. The CDR3 nucleotides read TGTGCCAGTAGTATAGATGACCGGGAAGTCCAGCGCCAGCATTTT.

This sequence joins TRBV5-1 and TRBJ2-5, with 12 bases aligning to TRBD2. Germline V CDR1 and CDR2: SGHRS, YFSETQ. The CDR3 is 16 amino acids. V shed 7 bases and J 4 bases; nucleotides not matched to a gene: 11. CDR3 region: CASAPMLAGGRETQYF. In DNA form, the CDR3 reads TGCGCCAGCGCACCCATGCTAGCGGGGGGGCGAGAGACCCAGTACTTC. The complete variable domain, with remaining parts taken from reference TRBV5-1 and TRBJ2-5, reads KAGVTQTPRYLIKTRGQQVTLSCSPISGHRSVSWYQQTPGQGLQFLFEYFSETQRNKGNFPGRFSGRQFSNSRSEMNVSTLELGDSALYLCASAPMLAGGRETQYFGPGTRLLVL.

For the CDR3, the DNA is TGCAGCGTTATTGGACAGGGGGCGTGGGGCTACACCTTC. This translates into CSVIGQGAWGYTF. The chain joins TRBV29-1 to TRBJ1-2; 11 bases line up with TRBD1. V lost 5 bases and J lost 8; bases outside the gene matches: 7. The CDR3 covers 13 residues. Germline-derived CDR1 and CDR2 are SQVTM and ANQGSEA.

The chain uses TRBV5-1 and TRBJ2-7, with D hard to call. The ends were cut back, 3 bases at V and 0 bases at J, with 7 bases in the middle. Germline V gene sequence: CDR1 SGHRS, CDR2 YFSETQ. CDR3 size: 13 residues. CDR3 nucleotides: TGCGCCAGCAGCTCGACAAGCTCCTACGAGCAGTACTTC. It codes for CASSSTSSYEQYF.

The chain recombines TRBV9 with TRBJ2-5; D is unresolved. This CDR3 comprises 13 residues. Germline lookup yields CDR1 SGDLS and CDR2 YYNGEE. Trimming pared 0 bases from V and 2 bases from J, leaving 5 bases between. CDR3 protein: CASSVAQQETQYF. Written as DNA, the CDR3 is TGTGCCAGCAGCGTAGCCCAACAAGAGACCCAGTACTTC.

The chain joins TRBV12-5 to TRBJ1-3, with D hard to call. Germline assignment: CDR1 LGHNT and CDR2 FRNRAP. Trimming took 0 bases from V and 0 from J, leaving 12 bases between them. This CDR3 is 17 amino acids long. CDR3 in amino acids: CASGLVRGFNSGNTIYF. DNA of the CDR3: TGTGCTAGTGGTTTGGTACGCGGGTTCAACTCTGGAAACACCATATATTTT.

The chain links TRBV6-1 to TRBJ1-6; a possible D gene is TRBD1 (6 bases). The V gene's germline CDR1 is MNHNS and CDR2 SASEGT. This CDR3 region has 16 residues. V lost 4 bases and J 0 bases, leaving 10 bases between the germline ends. CDR3: CASSAQGFSYNSPLHF. CDR3 coding DNA: TGTGCCAGCAGTGCACAGGGTTTCTCCTATAATTCACCCCTCCACTTT.

The chain employs TRBV6-1 and TRBJ2-4, with TRBD2 as a possible D gene (6 bases). V was shortened by 0 bases and J by 6 bases, with 15 bases between the two germline ends. This CDR3 is built from 16 residues. Germline-derived CDR1 and CDR2 are MNHNS and SASEGT. For the CDR3, the DNA is TGTGCCAGCAGTGAAGCGGGCGGGGCGGGTGGAAACATTCAGTACTTC. Translating gives CASSEAGGAGGNIQYF.